Listed below are T cell receptor beta chains from one sample, sequenced in a study of blood T cell repertoires in COVID-19. Some clones are missing from TCRdb's copy, which holds only in-frame ones; the method was immunoSEQ multiplex PCR. This table has under 300,000 clones, 65% to 85% appearing once. Sample: peripheral blood. The receptors stem from a man aged 80 or over with acute or convalescent COVID-19. Each CDR3 is given with its conserved first and last residue. The D gene is left open where the match is weak. Part of the rows lack a size; the others show once, few, many or a class for expanded clones.

>TRBD1|TRBJ2-7|TRBV3-1/TRBV3-2|NA
CASSQEWTGRSYEQYF
TGTGCCAGCAGCCAAGAGTGGACAGGCCGTTCCTACGAGCAGTACTTC
>NA|TRBJ1-2|TRBV19|once
CATQKQGLGYTF
TGTGCCACCCAAAAACAGGGATTGGGCTACACCTTC
>NA|TRBJ2-5|TRBV5-1|NA
CASSLFGVSRGETQYF
TGCGCCAGCAGCTTGTTCGGGGTGTCACGTGGGGAGACCCAGTACTTC
>TRBD1|TRBJ2-7|TRBV3-1/TRBV3-2|NA
CASSRQAGQGNEQYF
TGTGCCAGCAGCCGCCAGGCGGGACAGGGGAACGAGCAGTACTTC
>NA|TRBJ2-7|TRBV7-2|NA
CASSIQTRDYEQYF
TGTGCCAGCAGCATCCAAACGAGGGACTACGAGCAGTACTTC
>TRBD2|TRBJ2-1|TRBV5-1|NA
CASSFTSGDNEQFF
TGCGCCAGCAGCTTTACTAGCGGTGACAATGAGCAGTTCTTC
>NA|TRBJ1-5|TRBV28|few
CASNSPNQPQHF
TGTGCCAGCAATTCCCCAAATCAGCCCCAGCATTTT
>NA|TRBJ2-1|TRBV9|NA
CASSVVDSYNEQFF
TGTGCCAGCAGCGTAGTAGACAGCTACAATGAGCAGTTCTTC
>NA|TRBJ1-4|TRBV27|NA
CASSFRRGATNEKLFF
TGTGCCAGCAGTTTTCGACGGGGGGCAACTAATGAAAAACTGTTTTTT
>TRBD1|TRBJ1-5|TRBV5-5|NA
CASSLQGDTGQPQHF
TGTGCCAGCAGCTTGCAGGGGGACACCGGTCAGCCCCAGCATTTT
>NA|TRBJ1-6|TRBV18|once
CASSYDRPPLHF
TGTGCCAGCTCTTACGACAGGCCGCCCCTCCACTTT
>NA|TRBJ1-1|TRBV2|NA
CATTLEGNTEAFF
TGTGCCACCACGTTAGAGGGGAACACTGAAGCTTTCTTT
>TRBD2|TRBJ2-1|TRBV5-1|NA
CASSPLAGGRNEQFF
TGCGCCAGCAGCCCACTAGCGGGGGGGCGGAATGAGCAGTTCTTC
>NA|TRBJ1-4|TRBV5-1|NA
CASSWGPLGGEKLFF
TGCGCCAGCAGCTGGGGGCCTCTGGGTGGTGAAAAACTGTTTTTT
>NA|TRBJ1-1|TRBV19|NA
CASSIEWAAFF
TGTGCCAGTAGTATAGAATGGGCAGCTTTCTTT
>TRBD2|TRBJ2-2|TRBV3-1/TRBV3-2|NA
CASSQVRPSGGPVTGELFF
TGTGCCAGCAGCCAAGTCAGGCCTAGCGGGGGGCCGGTGACCGGGGAGCTGTTTTTT
>NA|TRBJ1-5|TRBV28|NA
CASKGRYSNQPQHF
TGTGCCAGCAAAGGGAGGTATAGCAATCAGCCCCAGCATTTT
>TRBD1|TRBJ1-1|TRBV28|NA
CASSSPSGQGAAEAFF
TGTGCCAGCAGTTCACCCTCGGGACAGGGGGCGGCTGAAGCTTTCTTT
>TRBD1|TRBJ1-3|TRBV24-1|NA
CATSDSPGQGSSGNTIYF
TGTGCCACCAGTGATTCTCCGGGACAGGGGAGCTCTGGAAACACCATATATTTT
>TRBD2|TRBJ2-3|TRBV25-1|NA
CASSEWGEAGDDTQYF
TGTGCCAGCAGTGAATGGGGTGAAGCGGGAGATGATACGCAGTATTTT
>NA|TRBJ2-2|TRBV28|NA
CASSPPSWAGELFF
TGTGCCAGCAGCCCCCCTAGCTGGGCCGGGGAGCTGTTTTTT
>NA|TRBJ1-2|TRBV4-2|NA
CASSQDLRGTPFDGYTF
TGTGCCAGCAGCCAAGATTTGAGGGGGACCCCTTTTGATGGCTACACCTTC
>NA|TRBJ2-3|TRBV27|NA
CASSPNPQGTDTQYF
TGTGCCAGCAGTCCAAACCCCCAGGGAACAGATACGCAGTATTTT
>NA|TRBJ2-7|TRBV7-2|NA
CASSLNPQTSYEQYF
TGTGCCAGCAGCTTAAACCCACAGACCTCCTACGAGCAGTACTTC
>NA|TRBJ2-2|TRBV7-8|NA
CASSPLGQTFQFTGELFF
TGTGCCAGCAGCCCCCTAGGACAGACCTTTCAATTTACCGGGGAGCTGTTTTTT
>NA|TRBJ2-7|TRBV3-1/TRBV3-2|once
CASSQVQGFHEQYF
TGTGCCAGCAGCCAAGTTCAGGGGTTCCACGAGCAGTACTTC
>TRBD1|TRBJ1-1|TRBV20-1|NA
CSASRPGGTEAFF
TGCAGTGCTAGTAGGCCAGGGGGCACTGAAGCTTTCTTT
>NA|TRBJ2-6|TRBV27|NA
CASSLDSSGANVLTF
TGTGCCAGCAGTTTGGACAGCTCTGGGGCCAACGTCCTGACTTTC
>NA|TRBJ1-2|TRBV7-2|NA
CASSLVPTNYGYTF
TGTGCCAGCAGCTTAGTCCCTACTAACTATGGCTACACCTTC
>TRBD2|TRBJ2-1|TRBV29-1|NA
CSARLAGFSYNEQFF
TGCAGCGCCCGACTAGCGGGATTTTCCTACAATGAGCAGTTCTTC
>TRBD2|TRBJ2-5|TRBV28|NA
CASAPAGRGETQYF
TGTGCCAGCGCCCCAGCGGGGAGGGGAGAGACCCAGTACTTC
>NA|TRBJ2-7|TRBV6-6|NA
CASSYSEARAYEQYF
TGTGCCAGCAGTTACTCGGAGGCCAGAGCCTACGAGCAGTACTTC
>TRBD1|TRBJ1-4|TRBV2|NA
CASSAIGTVNEKLFF
TGTGCCAGCAGTGCCATCGGGACAGTTAATGAAAAACTGTTTTTT
>NA|TRBJ1-5|TRBV28|NA
CASIGGGGNQPQHF
TGTGCCAGCATAGGAGGAGGGGGCAATCAGCCCCAGCATTTT
>NA|TRBJ1-5|TRBV18|once
CASSRPGQPQHF
TGTGCCAGCTCACGGCCGGGTCAGCCCCAGCATTTT
>NA|TRBJ1-4|TRBV6-1|NA
CASSETGINEKLFF
TGTGCCAGCAGTGAGACAGGAATTAATGAAAAACTGTTTTTT
>TRBD1|TRBJ1-6|TRBV6-6|NA
CASSYGTDNSPLHF
TGTGCCAGCAGTTACGGGACAGATAATTCACCCCTCCACTTT
>TRBD2|TRBJ2-2|TRBV10-1|NA
CASRGGTSGGAGELFF
TGCGCCAGCAGGGGCGGGACTAGCGGGGGGGCTGGGGAGCTGTTTTTT
>TRBD2|TRBJ2-1|TRBV5-1|few
CASSLASVSGSGYNEQFF
TGCGCCAGCAGCTTGGCCTCTGTTAGCGGGAGCGGGTACAATGAGCAGTTCTTC
>NA|TRBJ1-2|TRBV6-5|NA
CASTRLGGGYTF
TGTGCCAGCACCCGGCTCGGGGGGGGCTACACCTTC
>TRBD1|TRBJ2-1|TRBV24-1|NA
CATSDAGTGGGHEQFF
TGTGCCACCAGTGACGCCGGGACAGGGGGCGGCCATGAGCAGTTCTTC
>NA|TRBJ1-5|TRBV7-2|NA
CASSLVSGARGQPQHF
TGTGCCAGCAGCTTAGTGTCAGGGGCGCGGGGGCAGCCCCAGCATTTT
>TRBD1|TRBJ1-2|TRBV3-1/TRBV3-2|NA
CASSQDGLWTGSDGYTF
TGTGCCAGCAGCCAAGACGGGTTATGGACAGGGAGTGATGGCTACACCTTC
>TRBD2|TRBJ2-1|TRBV4-2|NA
CASSQTGTSGFNEQFF
TGTGCCAGCAGCCAGACCGGGACTAGCGGGTTCAATGAGCAGTTCTTC
>NA|TRBJ1-2|TRBV6-5|once
CASRPTGPGQSGYTF
TGTGCCAGCAGACCCACCGGACCGGGACAAAGTGGCTACACCTTC
>TRBD2|TRBJ2-1|TRBV6-5|NA
CASSYSGAGRRGEQFF
TGTGCCAGCAGTTACTCGGGAGCGGGACGCCGGGGTGAGCAGTTCTTC
>TRBD2|TRBJ2-2|TRBV29-1|NA
CSVLASGRFGKSTGELFF
TGCAGCGTTCTTGCTAGCGGGAGATTTGGGAAGAGCACCGGGGAGCTGTTTTTT
>NA|TRBJ1-1|TRBV5-1|NA
CASSLDRVGRTEAFF
TGCGCCAGCAGCTTGGACAGGGTGGGTAGGACTGAAGCTTTCTTT
>NA|TRBJ2-2|TRBV5-1|NA
CASSSSGNTGELFF
TGCGCCAGCAGCTCGTCGGGGAACACCGGGGAGCTGTTTTTT
>TRBD2|TRBJ2-2|TRBV27|once
CASSSSGRPTGELFF
TGTGCCAGCAGTTCTAGCGGGAGGCCCACCGGGGAGCTGTTTTTT
>TRBD2|TRBJ2-3|TRBV19|NA
CASSMVGTRTRGTDTQYF
TGTGCCAGTAGTATGGTTGGGACTAGGACGCGGGGCACAGATACGCAGTATTTT
>NA|TRBJ2-5|TRBV3-1/TRBV3-2|NA
CASSRREQETQYF
TGTGCCAGCAGCCGGAGGGAGCAAGAGACCCAGTACTTC
>TRBD1|TRBJ2-1|TRBV9|NA
CASSVTGTGVYNEQFF
TGTGCCAGCAGCGTAACAGGGACAGGGGTCTACAATGAGCAGTTCTTC